The clone carrying this T cell receptor beta chain was observed once. Antigen: not known. The same CDR3 is also encoded by other DNA sequences in this sample. Profiling relied on immunoSEQ multiplex PCR, and the TCRdb table lists in-frame clones only, not all of them. The data show around 1,900,000 clones, about 93% seen once. This entry comes from a study of shared clonotypes between healthy human individuals. Points from the study as a whole: As a rule, naive subsets had a larger estimated richness than memory subsets.

The CDR3 length is 11 residues. V lost 4 bases to trimming and J lost 2 bases, with 3 bases between them. Germline V gene lookup returns CDR1 SGHVS and CDR2 FQNEAQ. The naive CD8 population came from CD45RO-negative cells selected for CCR7, without terminally differentiated effector memory CD45RA+ cells. The clonotype was recovered from a man aged 18 to 35 in good health. Some clones in this sample may be carry-over from other donors' samples. The sample was naive CD8+ T cells from PBMCs. This chain uses TRBV7-8 with TRBJ2-7, with no clear D. Here the CDR3 reads CASSSAYEQYF. As DNA, the CDR3 is TGTGCCAGCAGCTCTGCCTACGAGCAGTACTTC.